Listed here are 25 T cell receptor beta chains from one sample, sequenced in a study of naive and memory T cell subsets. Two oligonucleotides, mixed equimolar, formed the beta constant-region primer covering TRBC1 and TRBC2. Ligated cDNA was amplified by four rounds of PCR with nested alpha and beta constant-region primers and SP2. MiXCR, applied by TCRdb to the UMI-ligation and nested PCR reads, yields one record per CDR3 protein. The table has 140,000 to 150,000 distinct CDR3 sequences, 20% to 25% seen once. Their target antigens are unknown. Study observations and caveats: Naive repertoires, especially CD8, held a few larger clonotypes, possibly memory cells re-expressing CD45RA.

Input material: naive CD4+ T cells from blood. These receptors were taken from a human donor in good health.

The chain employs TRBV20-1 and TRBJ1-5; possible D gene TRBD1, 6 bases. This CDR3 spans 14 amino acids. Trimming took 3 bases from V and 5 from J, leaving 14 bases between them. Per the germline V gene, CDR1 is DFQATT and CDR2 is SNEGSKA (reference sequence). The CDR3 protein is CSASSHRADQPQHF. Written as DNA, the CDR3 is TGCAGTGCTAGTAGTCACAGGGCTGATCAGCCCCAGCATTTT.

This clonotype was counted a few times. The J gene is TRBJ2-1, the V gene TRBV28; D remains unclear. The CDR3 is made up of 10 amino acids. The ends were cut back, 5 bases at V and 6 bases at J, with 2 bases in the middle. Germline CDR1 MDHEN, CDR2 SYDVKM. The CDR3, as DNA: TGTGCCAGCAGTCGCAATGAGCAGTTCTTC. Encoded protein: CASSRNEQFF.

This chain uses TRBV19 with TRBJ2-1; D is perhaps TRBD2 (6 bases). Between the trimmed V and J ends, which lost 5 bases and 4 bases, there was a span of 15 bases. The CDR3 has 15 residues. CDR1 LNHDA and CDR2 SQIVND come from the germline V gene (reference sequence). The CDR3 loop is CASSRDSIPYNEQFF. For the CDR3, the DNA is TGTGCCAGTAGTCGGGACTCGATCCCTTACAATGAGCAGTTCTTC.

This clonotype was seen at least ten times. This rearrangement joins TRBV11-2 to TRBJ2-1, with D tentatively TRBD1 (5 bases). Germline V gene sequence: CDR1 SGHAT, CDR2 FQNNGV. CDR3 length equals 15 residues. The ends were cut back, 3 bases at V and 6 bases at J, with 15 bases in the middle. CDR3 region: CASSFAGMGINEQFF. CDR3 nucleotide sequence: TGTGCCAGCAGCTTCGCAGGGATGGGTATCAATGAGCAGTTCTTC.

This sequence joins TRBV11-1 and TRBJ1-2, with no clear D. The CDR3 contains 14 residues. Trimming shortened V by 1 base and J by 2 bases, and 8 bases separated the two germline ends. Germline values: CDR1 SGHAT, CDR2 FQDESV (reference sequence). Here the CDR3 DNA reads TGTGCCAGCAGCTTAGAGCCCACAAACTATGGCTACACCTTC. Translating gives CASSLEPTNYGYTF.

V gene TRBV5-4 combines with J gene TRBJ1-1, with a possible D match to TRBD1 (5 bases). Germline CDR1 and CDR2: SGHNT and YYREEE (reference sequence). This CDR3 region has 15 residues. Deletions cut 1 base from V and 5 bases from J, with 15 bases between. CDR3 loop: CASSLLSGRETEAFF. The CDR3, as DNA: TGTGCCAGCAGCTTGTTGTCAGGGAGAGAGACTGAAGCTTTCTTT.

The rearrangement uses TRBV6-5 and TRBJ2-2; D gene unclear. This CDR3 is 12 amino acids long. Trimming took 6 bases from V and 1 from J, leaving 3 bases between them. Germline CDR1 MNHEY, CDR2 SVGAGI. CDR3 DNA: TGTGCCAGCAGGGAGAACACCGGGGAGCTGTTTTTT. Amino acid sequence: CASRENTGELFF.

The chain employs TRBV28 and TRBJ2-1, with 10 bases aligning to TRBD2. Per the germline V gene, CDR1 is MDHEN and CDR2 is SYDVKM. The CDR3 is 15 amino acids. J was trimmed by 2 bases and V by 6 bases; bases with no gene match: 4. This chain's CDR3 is CASRTLAGAYNEQFF. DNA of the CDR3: TGTGCCAGCAGGACCCTAGCGGGAGCCTACAATGAGCAGTTCTTC.

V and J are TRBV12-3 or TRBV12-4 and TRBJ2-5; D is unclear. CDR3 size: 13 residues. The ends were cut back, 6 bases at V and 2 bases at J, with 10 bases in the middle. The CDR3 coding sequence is TGTGCCAGCAGGAAAGACGGACAAGAGACCCAGTACTTC. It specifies CASRKDGQETQYF.

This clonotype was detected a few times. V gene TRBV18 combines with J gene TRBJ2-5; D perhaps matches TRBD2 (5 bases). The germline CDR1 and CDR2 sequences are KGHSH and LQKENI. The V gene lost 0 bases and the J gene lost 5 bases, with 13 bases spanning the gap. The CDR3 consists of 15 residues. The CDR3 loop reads CASSPPSLEKETQYF. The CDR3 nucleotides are TGTGCCAGCTCACCACCCTCACTAGAGAAGGAGACCCAGTACTTC. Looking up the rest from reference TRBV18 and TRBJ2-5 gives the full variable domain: NAGVMQNPRHLVRRRGQEARLRCSPMKGHSHVYWYRQLPEEGLKFMVYLQKENIIDESGMPKERFSAEFPKEGPSILRIQQVVRGDSAAYFCASSPPSLEKETQYFGPGTRLLVL.

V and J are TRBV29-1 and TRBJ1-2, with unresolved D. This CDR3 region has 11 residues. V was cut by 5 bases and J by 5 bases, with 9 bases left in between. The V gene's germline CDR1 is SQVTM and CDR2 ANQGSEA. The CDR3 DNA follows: TGCAGCGTTTGGTGGGATTATGGCTACACCTTC. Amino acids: CSVWWDYGYTF.

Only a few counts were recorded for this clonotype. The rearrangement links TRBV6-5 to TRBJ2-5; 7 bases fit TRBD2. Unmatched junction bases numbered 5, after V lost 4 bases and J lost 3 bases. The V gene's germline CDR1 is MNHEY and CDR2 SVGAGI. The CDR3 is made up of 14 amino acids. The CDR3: CASSWSLAEETQYF. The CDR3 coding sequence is TGTGCCAGCAGTTGGTCCCTAGCGGAAGAGACCCAGTACTTC.

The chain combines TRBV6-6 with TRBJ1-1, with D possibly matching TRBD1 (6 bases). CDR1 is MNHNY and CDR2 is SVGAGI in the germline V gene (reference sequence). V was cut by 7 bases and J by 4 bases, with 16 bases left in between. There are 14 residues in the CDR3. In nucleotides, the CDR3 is TGTGCCAGCACCGTCGGGACAAGTGGCACTGAAGCTTTCTTT. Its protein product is CASTVGTSGTEAFF.

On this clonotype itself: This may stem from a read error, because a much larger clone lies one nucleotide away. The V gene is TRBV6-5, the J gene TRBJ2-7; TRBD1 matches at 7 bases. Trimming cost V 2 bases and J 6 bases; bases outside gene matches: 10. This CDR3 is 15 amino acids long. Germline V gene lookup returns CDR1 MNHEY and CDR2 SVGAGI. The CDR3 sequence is CASSYDPYRGGEQYF. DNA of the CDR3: TGTGCCAGCAGTTACGACCCTTACAGGGGCGGCGAGCAGTACTTC.

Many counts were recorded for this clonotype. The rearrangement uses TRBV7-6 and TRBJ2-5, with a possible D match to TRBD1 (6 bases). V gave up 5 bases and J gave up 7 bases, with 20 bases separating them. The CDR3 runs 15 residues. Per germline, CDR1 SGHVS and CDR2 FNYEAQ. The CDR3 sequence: CASSPQGLGFGTQYF. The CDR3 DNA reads TGTGCCAGCAGCCCTCAGGGGCTGGGATTCGGGACCCAGTACTTC.

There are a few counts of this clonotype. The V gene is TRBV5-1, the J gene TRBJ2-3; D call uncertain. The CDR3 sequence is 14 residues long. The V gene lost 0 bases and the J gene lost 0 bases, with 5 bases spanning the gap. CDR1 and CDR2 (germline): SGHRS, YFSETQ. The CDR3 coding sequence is TGCGCCAGCAGCTTGGAGAGTAGCACAGATACGCAGTATTTT. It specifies CASSLESSTDTQYF.

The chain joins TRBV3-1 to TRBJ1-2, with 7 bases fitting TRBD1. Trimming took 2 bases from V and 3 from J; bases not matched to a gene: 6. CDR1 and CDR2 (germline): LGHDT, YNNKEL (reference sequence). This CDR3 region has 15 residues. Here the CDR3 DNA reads TGTGCCAGCAGCCAAAACCCTACAGGGGACTATGGCTACACCTTC. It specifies CASSQNPTGDYGYTF. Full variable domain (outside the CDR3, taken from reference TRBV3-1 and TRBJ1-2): DTAVSQTPKYLVTQMGNDKSIKCEQNLGHDTMYWYKQDSKKFLKIMFSYNNKELIINETVPNRFSPKSPDKAHLNLHINSLELGDSAVYFCASSQNPTGDYGYTFGSGTRLTVV.

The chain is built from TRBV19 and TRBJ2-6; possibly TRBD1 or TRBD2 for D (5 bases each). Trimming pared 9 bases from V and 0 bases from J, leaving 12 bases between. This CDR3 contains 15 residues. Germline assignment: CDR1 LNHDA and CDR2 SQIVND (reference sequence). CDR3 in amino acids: CASTGLHSGANVLTF. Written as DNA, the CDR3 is TGTGCCAGCACAGGACTCCACTCTGGGGCCAACGTCCTGACTTTC.

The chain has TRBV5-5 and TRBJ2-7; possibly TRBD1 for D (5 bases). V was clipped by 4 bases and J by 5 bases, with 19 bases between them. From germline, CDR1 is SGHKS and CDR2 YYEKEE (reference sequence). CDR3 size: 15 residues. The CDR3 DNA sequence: TGTGCCAGCAGCCGAGCTTGGGGCAGTCAGGACGAGCAGTACTTC. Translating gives CASSRAWGSQDEQYF.

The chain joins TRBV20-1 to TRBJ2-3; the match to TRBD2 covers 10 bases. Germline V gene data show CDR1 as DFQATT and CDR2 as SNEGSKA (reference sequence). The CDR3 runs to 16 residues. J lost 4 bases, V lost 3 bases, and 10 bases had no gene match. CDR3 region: CSARADLAGEADTQYF. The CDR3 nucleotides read TGCAGTGCTAGGGCGGATCTAGCGGGAGAAGCAGATACGCAGTATTTT.

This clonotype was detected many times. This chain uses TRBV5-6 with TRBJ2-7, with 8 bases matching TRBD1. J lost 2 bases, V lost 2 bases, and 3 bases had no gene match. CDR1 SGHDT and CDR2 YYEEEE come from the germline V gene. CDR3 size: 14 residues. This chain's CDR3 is CASSFATGAYEQYF. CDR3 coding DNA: TGTGCCAGCAGCTTCGCGACAGGGGCCTACGAGCAGTACTTC.

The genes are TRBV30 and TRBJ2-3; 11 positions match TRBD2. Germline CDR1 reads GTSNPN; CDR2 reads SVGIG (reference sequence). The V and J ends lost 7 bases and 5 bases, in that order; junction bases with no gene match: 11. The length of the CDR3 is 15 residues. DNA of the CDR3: TGTGCCTCGCGACGAAGACTAGCGGGACGAGATACGCAGTATTTT. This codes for CASRRRLAGRDTQYF. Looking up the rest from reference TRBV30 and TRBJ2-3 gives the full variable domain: SQTIHQWPATLVQPVGSPLSLECTVEGTSNPNLYWYRQAAGRGLQLLFYSVGIGQISSEVPQNLSASRPQDRQFILSSKKLLLSDSGFYLCASRRRLAGRDTQYFGPGTRLTVL.

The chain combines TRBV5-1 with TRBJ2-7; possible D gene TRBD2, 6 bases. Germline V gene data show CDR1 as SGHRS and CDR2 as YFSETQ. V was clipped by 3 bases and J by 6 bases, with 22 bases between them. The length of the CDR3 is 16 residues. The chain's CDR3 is CASSSWDGGIPTEQYF. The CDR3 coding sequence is TGCGCCAGCAGCTCATGGGATGGGGGGATCCCCACCGAGCAGTACTTC.

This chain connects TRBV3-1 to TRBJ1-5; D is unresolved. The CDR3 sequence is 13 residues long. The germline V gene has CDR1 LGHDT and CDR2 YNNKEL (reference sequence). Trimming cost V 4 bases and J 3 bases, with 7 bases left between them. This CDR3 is CASSRGNNQPQHF. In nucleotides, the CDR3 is TGTGCCAGCAGCCGAGGCAACAATCAGCCCCAGCATTTT.

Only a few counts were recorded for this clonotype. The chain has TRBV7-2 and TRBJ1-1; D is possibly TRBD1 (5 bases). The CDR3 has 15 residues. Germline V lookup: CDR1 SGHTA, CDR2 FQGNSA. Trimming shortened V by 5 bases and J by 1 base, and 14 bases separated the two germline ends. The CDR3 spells CASSPRQLQNTEAFF. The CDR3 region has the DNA TGTGCCAGCAGCCCGCGACAGCTCCAGAACACTGAAGCTTTCTTT.